A selection of T cell receptor beta chains follows, all from one sample in a study of T cells after yellow fever vaccination. TCRdb ran MiXCR on the 5' RACE reads and lists one entry per CDR3 protein. The sample holds almost 600,000 distinct CDR3 sequences, about 14% seen once. The material was PBMCs, obtained on the day of the yellow fever booster vaccination. The receptors were sampled from a man aged 25-40 years who received the YFV17D yellow fever vaccine. CDR3s include the opening cysteine and the closing phenylalanine or tryptophan. Fields, in order: clone size, J gene, D gene, V gene, CDR3 DNA, CDR3 protein. A D gene is named only where the DNA matches it firmly. Some rows mark clone size as missing; the rest say once, few, many or name a class of expanded clone.

>many|TRBJ2-4|NA|TRBV3-1
TGTGCCAGCAGTCCACAAGCGATAGCCAAAAACATTCAGTACTTC
CASSPQAIAKNIQYF
>NA|TRBJ2-7|TRBD2|TRBV27
TGTGCCAGCAGTTTGCTAGGGGAGGGATCCTACGAGCAGTACTTC
CASSLLGEGSYEQYF
>many|TRBJ2-4|NA|TRBV28
TGTGCCAGCAGTGGTGGGAACATTCAGTACTTC
CASSGGNIQYF
>few|TRBJ2-5|TRBD2|TRBV7-9
TGTGCCAGCAGCATAGGGACTAGCGGGTACCAAGAGACCCAGTACTTC
CASSIGTSGYQETQYF
>NA|TRBJ2-2|TRBD1|TRBV5-1
TGCGCCAGCAGCCCGATGACAGGGTACACCGGGGAGCTGTTTTTT
CASSPMTGYTGELFF
>NA|TRBJ1-6|NA|TRBV4-3
TGCGCCAGCAGCCAAGGTCGTGTGGGTTCACCCCTCCACTTT
CASSQGRVGSPLHF
>many|TRBJ2-5|NA|TRBV9
TGTGCCAGCAGCGTAGGTGACAGCCGACAAGAGACCCAGTACTTC
CASSVGDSRQETQYF
>NA|TRBJ1-2|TRBD1|TRBV27
TGTGCCAGCAGTGCTGGGACAGGGGGCAGCTATGGCTACACCTTC
CASSAGTGGSYGYTF
>NA|TRBJ1-5|NA|TRBV7-2
TGTGCCAGCAGCTTAGGGGCAAAACAGCCCCAGCATTTT
CASSLGAKQPQHF
>NA|TRBJ2-7|TRBD2|TRBV5-5
TGTGCCAGCAGCTTGGCGGGACTAGCGTTGAGGCTTGACGAGCAGTACTTC
CASSLAGLALRLDEQYF
>NA|TRBJ2-1|NA|TRBV7-6
TGTGCCAGCAGTTTCGAAGCAGGTTCAGACAATGAGCAGTTCTTC
CASSFEAGSDNEQFF
>few|TRBJ2-2|NA|TRBV4-3
TGCGCCAGCAGCCAGACCCGGCTAGCCGGGGAGCTGTTTTTT
CASSQTRLAGELFF
>NA|TRBJ2-5|TRBD1|TRBV29-1
TGCAGCGGGACAGGGGGCATGGAGACCCAGTACTTC
CSGTGGMETQYF
>NA|TRBJ2-1|NA|TRBV29-1
TGCAGCGTTGAAGATCGACTTGGAAATGAGCAGTTCTTC
CSVEDRLGNEQFF
>many|TRBJ2-7|NA|TRBV7-8
TGTGCCAGCAGCTTAGGGGCCGGGACCCTCTCCTACGAGCAGTACTTC
CASSLGAGTLSYEQYF
>many|TRBJ2-1|TRBD2|TRBV6-1
TGTGCCAGCACTAGCCTCATGACTAGCGGGTACAATGAGCAGTTCTTC
CASTSLMTSGYNEQFF
>few|TRBJ2-2|NA|TRBV3-1
TGTGCCAGCAGCCAACCCGACGGGGAGCTGTTTTTT
CASSQPDGELFF
>NA|TRBJ1-4|NA|TRBV29-1
TGCAGCGTTTCGGACAGCCTTTGGGAAAAACTGTTTTTT
CSVSDSLWEKLFF
>many|TRBJ2-5|NA|TRBV12-3/TRBV12-4
TGTGCCAGCAGTTTTGGTCTACAAGAGACCCAGTACTTC
CASSFGLQETQYF
>few|TRBJ2-1|TRBD2|TRBV5-1
TGCGCCAGCGGGTCGGGGGGGGCCTACGACAATGAGCAGTTCTTC
CASGSGGAYDNEQFF
>few|TRBJ2-5|NA|TRBV3-1
TGTGCCAGCAGCCAAGAAGGACGAGAGACCCAGTACTTC
CASSQEGRETQYF
>many|TRBJ2-7|TRBD2|TRBV4-2
TGTGCCAGCACCCGCCGGGGGGTGAAGGGGCAGTACTTC
CASTRRGVKGQYF
>NA|TRBJ2-1|TRBD2|TRBV9
TGTGCCAGCAGCGTAGGGACGGGAGGGTCCTACAATGAGCAGTTCTTC
CASSVGTGGSYNEQFF
>few|TRBJ2-5|TRBD2|TRBV9
TGTGCCAGCAGCGCCCTAGCGGGAGGAGAGACCCAGTACTTC
CASSALAGGETQYF
>NA|TRBJ2-7|NA|TRBV20-1
TGCAGTGCTAGAGATTTTCGCTCGGAGGGGAGCTCCTACGAGCAGTACTTC
CSARDFRSEGSSYEQYF
>many|TRBJ2-1|NA|TRBV20-1
TGCAGTGCTAGAGATCCTAACTCCTACCCCGATGAGCAGTTCTTC
CSARDPNSYPDEQFF
>NA|TRBJ2-5|TRBD1|TRBV12-3/TRBV12-4
TGTGCCAGCACCAATAGGGGGCCCACCCTCACCCAGTACTTC
CASTNRGPTLTQYF
>NA|TRBJ2-1|NA|TRBV6-2/TRBV6-3
TGTGCCAGCAGTTACTCGATCGGCAGCAATGAGCAGTTCTTC
CASSYSIGSNEQFF
>few|TRBJ1-2|NA|TRBV2
TGTGCCAGCAGTACGGGACGCCTCATCCCCGGCTATGGCTACACCTTC
CASSTGRLIPGYGYTF
>few|TRBJ1-4|NA|TRBV4-2
TGTGCCAGCAGCCAAGAGTTCGGAGAAAAACTGTTTTTT
CASSQEFGEKLFF
>NA|TRBJ2-3|NA|TRBV5-1
TGCGCCAGCAGCTTGGAGGGGGAAGATACGCAGTATTTT
CASSLEGEDTQYF
>few|TRBJ2-7|TRBD2|TRBV11-2
TGTGCCAGCAGCTTAGAAACGGGACTAGCGGGAGTTTCGTACGAGCAGTACTTC
CASSLETGLAGVSYEQYF
>few|TRBJ2-7|TRBD2|TRBV19
TGTGCCAGTAGTATTTCGGGACTAGTGTTCGAGCAGTACTTC
CASSISGLVFEQYF
>NA|TRBJ2-3|NA|TRBV20-1
TGCAGTGCTAGAAGGCTGGATACGCAGTATTTT
CSARRLDTQYF
>many|TRBJ2-7|TRBD2|TRBV25-1
TGTGCCAGCAGTCAAACTAGCGGCGAGCAGTACTTC
CASSQTSGEQYF
>NA|TRBJ1-4|NA|TRBV28
TGTGCCAGCAGTTTGGGCGGGAGCAATGAAAAACTGTTTTTT
CASSLGGSNEKLFF
>few|TRBJ2-7|TRBD1|TRBV20-1
TGCAGTGCTAACCAGGGGGCATACGAGCAGTACTTC
CSANQGAYEQYF
>few|TRBJ1-5|NA|TRBV24-1
TGTGCCACCAGTGAGTCAGGGAGAAATCAGCCCCAGCATTTT
CATSESGRNQPQHF
>few|TRBJ2-5|NA|TRBV7-2
TGTGCCAGCAGCCTGCAGGGGTGGACCCAGTACTTC
CASSLQGWTQYF
>few|TRBJ2-5|NA|TRBV6-5
TGTGCCAGCAGTTACTCGGGCAGGGCTGGCGAGACCCAGTACTTC
CASSYSGRAGETQYF
>NA|TRBJ2-5|NA|TRBV7-6
TGTGCCAGCAGCCCCTTGACCGGAGAGACCCAGTACTTC
CASSPLTGETQYF
>many|TRBJ1-4|NA|TRBV5-6
TGTGCCAGCAGCTTGTGGAGATCAACTAATGAAAAACTGTTTTTT
CASSLWRSTNEKLFF
>NA|TRBJ1-4|NA|TRBV6-1
TGTGCCAGCAGTGAAGACCCGGCCCGACTCAATGAAAAACTGTTTTTT
CASSEDPARLNEKLFF
>few|TRBJ2-1|TRBD2|TRBV15
TGTGCCACCAGCAGAGATGCGGCGGGAGGGTGGGATGAGCAGTTCTTC
CATSRDAAGGWDEQFF
>NA|TRBJ2-1|NA|TRBV20-1
TGCAGTGCTAGAGGTTTTAGGCTCCGCTCCTACAATGAGCAGTTCTTC
CSARGFRLRSYNEQFF
>few|TRBJ2-1|TRBD2|TRBV7-2
TGTGCCAGCAGCTTAGGGACTAGCCGGGGGAATGAGCAGTTCTTC
CASSLGTSRGNEQFF
>NA|TRBJ2-7|NA|TRBV7-2
TGTGCCAGCAGCTTAGGTGGGGGCCCTTACTACGAGCAGTACTTC
CASSLGGGPYYEQYF
>many|TRBJ2-1|TRBD2|TRBV29-1
TGCAGCGGCAGTAGCGGGGAGCAGTTCTTC
CSGSSGEQFF
>few|TRBJ2-7|TRBD1|TRBV4-2
TGTGCCAGCAGCCAAACAGGGGACCGCTCCTACGAGCAGTACTTC
CASSQTGDRSYEQYF
>many|TRBJ2-5|TRBD2|TRBV5-1
TGTGCCAGCAGCTTAGTGCTAGCGGGAGAAGAGACCCAGTACTTC
CASSLVLAGEETQYF
>NA|TRBJ1-2|TRBD1|TRBV7-9
TGTGCCAGCAGCTTCGGTAGGACAGGAATCTATGGCTACACCTTC
CASSFGRTGIYGYTF
>NA|TRBJ2-1|TRBD1|TRBV12-3/TRBV12-4
TGTGCCAGCAGAAAAGGGACAGGAGCCTACAATGAGCAGTTCTTC
CASRKGTGAYNEQFF
>few|TRBJ2-3|NA|TRBV27
TGTGCCAGCAGCTTCTCCCTGACCCCCACAGATACGCAGTATTTT
CASSFSLTPTDTQYF
>few|TRBJ2-7|NA|TRBV27
TGTGCCAGCAGTTTATCGGAACTGGTCCCTTCCTACGAGCAGTACTTC
CASSLSELVPSYEQYF
>few|TRBJ1-3|TRBD1|TRBV7-2
TGTGCCAGCAGCTTACAGGGGGCGTACGAGAACACCATATATTTT
CASSLQGAYENTIYF